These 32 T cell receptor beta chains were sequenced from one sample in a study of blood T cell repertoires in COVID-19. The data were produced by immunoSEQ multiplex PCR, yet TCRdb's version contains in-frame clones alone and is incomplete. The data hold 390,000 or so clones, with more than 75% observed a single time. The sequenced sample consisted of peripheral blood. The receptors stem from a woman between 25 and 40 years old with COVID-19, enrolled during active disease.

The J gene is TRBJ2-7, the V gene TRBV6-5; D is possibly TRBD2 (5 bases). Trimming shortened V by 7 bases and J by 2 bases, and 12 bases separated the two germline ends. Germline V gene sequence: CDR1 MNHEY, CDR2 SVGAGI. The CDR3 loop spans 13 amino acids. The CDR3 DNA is TGTGCCAGCATGAAAGACGGGACCTACGAGCAGTACTTC. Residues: CASMKDGTYEQYF.

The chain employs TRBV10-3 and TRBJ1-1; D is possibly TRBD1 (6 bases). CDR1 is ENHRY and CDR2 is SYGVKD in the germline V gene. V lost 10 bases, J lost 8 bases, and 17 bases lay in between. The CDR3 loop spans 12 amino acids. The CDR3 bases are TGTGCCACAGGCGGGGGGCTGGCGGAAGCTTTCTTT. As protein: CATGGGLAEAFF.

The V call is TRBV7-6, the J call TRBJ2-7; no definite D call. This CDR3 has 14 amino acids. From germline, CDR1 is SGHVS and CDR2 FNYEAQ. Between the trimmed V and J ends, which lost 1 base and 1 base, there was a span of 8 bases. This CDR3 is CASSLETVSYEQYF. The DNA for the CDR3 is TGTGCCAGCAGCTTAGAGACTGTTTCCTACGAGCAGTACTTC. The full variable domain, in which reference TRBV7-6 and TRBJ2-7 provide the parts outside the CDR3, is GAGVSQSPRYKVTKRGQDVALRCDPISGHVSLYWYRQALGQGPEFLTYFNYEAQQDKSGLPNDRFSAERPEGSISTLTIQRTEQRDSAMYRCASSLETVSYEQYFGPGTRLTVT.

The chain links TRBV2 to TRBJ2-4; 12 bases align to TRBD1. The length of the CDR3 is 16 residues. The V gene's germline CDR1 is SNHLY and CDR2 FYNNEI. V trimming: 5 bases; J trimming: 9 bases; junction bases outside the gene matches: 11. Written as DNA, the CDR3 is TGTGCCAGCAGTTTTTCCTCCGGGACAGGGGGCTTCATTCAGTACTTC. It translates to CASSFSSGTGGFIQYF. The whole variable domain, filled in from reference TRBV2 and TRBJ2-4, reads EPEVTQTPSHQVTQMGQEVILRCVPISNHLYFYWYRQILGQKVEFLVSFYNNEISEKSEIFDDQFSVERPDGSNFTLKIRSTKLEDSAMYFCASSFSSGTGGFIQYFGAGTRLSVL.

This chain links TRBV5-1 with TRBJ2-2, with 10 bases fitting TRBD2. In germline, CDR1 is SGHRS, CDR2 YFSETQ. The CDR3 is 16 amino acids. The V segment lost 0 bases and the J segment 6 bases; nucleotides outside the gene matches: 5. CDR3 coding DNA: TGCGCCAGCAGCTTGGTGGCCAGCGGGAGGGCCGGGGAGCTGTTTTTT. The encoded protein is CASSLVASGRAGELFF.

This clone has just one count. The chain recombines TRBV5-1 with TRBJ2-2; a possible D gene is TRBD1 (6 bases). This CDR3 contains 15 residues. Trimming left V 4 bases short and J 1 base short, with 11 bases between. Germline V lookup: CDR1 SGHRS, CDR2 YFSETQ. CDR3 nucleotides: TGCGCCAGCAGCGAGGGACACTTGAACACCGGGGAGCTGTTTTTT. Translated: CASSEGHLNTGELFF.

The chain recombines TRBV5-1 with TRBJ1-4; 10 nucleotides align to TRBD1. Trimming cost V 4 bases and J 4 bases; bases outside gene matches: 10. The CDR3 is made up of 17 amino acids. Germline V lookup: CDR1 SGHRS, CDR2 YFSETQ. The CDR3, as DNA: TGCGCCAGCAGCCCGGGGACAGGGGCGCGGAATAATGAAAAACTGTTTTTT. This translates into CASSPGTGARNNEKLFF.

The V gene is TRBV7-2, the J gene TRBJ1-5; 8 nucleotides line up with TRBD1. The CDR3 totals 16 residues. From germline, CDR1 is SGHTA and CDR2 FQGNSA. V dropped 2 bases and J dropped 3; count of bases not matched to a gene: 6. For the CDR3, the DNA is TGTGCCAGCAGCTTAATCGGCCAGGGGGCCAATCAGCCCCAGCATTTT. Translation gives CASSLIGQGANQPQHF.

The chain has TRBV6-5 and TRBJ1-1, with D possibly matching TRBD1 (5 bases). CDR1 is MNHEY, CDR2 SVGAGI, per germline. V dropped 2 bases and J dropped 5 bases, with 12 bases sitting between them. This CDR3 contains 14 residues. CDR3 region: CASSYDQGRTEAFF. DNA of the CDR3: TGTGCCAGCAGTTACGATCAGGGTCGGACTGAAGCTTTCTTT.

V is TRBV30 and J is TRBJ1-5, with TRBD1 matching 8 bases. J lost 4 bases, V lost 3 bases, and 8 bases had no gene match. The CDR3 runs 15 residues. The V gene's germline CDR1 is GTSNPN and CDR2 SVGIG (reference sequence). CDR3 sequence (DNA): TGTGCCTGGAGCACCTTGGGACAGGAAAATCAGCCCCAGCATTTT. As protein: CAWSTLGQENQPQHF.

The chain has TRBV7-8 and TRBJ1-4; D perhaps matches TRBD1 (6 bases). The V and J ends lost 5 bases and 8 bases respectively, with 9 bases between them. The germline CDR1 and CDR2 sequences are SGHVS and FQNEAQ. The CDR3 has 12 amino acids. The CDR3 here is CASSPQGEKLFF. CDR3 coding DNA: TGTGCCAGCAGCCCCCAGGGGGAAAAACTGTTTTTT.

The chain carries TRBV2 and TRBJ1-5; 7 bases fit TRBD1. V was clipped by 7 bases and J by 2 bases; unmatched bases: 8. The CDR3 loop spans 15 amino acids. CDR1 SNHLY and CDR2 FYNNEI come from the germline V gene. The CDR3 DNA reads TGTGCCAGCAAACCGGACCAGGGGGGCAATCAGCCCCAGCATTTT. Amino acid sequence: CASKPDQGGNQPQHF.

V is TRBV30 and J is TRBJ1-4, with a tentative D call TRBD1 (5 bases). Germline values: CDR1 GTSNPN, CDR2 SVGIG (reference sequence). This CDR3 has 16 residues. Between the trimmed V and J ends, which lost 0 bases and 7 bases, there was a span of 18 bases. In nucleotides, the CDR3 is TGTGCCTGGAGTGTACAATTCGGAAGGGGAGGTGAAAAACTGTTTTTT. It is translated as CAWSVQFGRGGEKLFF.

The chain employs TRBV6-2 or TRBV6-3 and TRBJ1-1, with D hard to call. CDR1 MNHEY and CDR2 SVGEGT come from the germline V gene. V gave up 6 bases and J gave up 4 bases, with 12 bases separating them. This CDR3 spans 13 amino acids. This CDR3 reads CASSEGEGTEAFF. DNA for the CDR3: TGTGCCAGCAGCGAGGGTGAGGGCACTGAAGCTTTCTTT.

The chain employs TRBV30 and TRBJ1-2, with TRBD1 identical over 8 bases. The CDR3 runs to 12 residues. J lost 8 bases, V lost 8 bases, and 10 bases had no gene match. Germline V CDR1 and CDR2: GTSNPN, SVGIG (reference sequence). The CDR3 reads CAGLTGAGGYTF. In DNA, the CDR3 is TGTGCCGGGTTGACAGGGGCGGGCGGCTACACCTTC.

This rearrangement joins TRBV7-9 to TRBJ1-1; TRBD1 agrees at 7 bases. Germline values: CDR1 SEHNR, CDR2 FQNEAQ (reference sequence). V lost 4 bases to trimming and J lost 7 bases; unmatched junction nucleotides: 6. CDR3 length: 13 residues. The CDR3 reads CASSSQGTYEAFF. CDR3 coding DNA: TGTGCCAGCAGCTCACAGGGGACCTATGAAGCTTTCTTT.

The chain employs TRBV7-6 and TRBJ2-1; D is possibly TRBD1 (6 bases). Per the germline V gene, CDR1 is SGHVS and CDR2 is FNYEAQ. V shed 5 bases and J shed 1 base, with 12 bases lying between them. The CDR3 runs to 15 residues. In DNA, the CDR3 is TGTGCCAGCAGCCTTCACAGGGAGTCCTACAATGAGCAGTTCTTC. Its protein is CASSLHRESYNEQFF.

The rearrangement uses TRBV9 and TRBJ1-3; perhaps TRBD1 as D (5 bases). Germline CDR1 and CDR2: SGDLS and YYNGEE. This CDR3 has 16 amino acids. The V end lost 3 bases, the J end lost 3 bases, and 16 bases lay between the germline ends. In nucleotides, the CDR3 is TGTGCCAGCAGCGACCCCCAGGGCGAACTTGGAAACACCATATATTTT. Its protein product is CASSDPQGELGNTIYF.

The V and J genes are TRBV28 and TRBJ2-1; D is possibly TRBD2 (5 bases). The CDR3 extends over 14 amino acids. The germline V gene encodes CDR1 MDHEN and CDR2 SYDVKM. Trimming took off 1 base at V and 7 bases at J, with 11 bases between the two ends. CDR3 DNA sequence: TGTGCCAGCAGTTTATCACAGTCGGGGAATGAGCAGTTCTTC. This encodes CASSLSQSGNEQFF. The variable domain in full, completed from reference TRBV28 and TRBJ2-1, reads DVKVTQSSRYLVKRTGEKVFLECVQDMDHENMFWYRQDPGLGLRLIYFSYDVKMKEKGDIPEGYSVSREKKERFSLILESASTNQTSMYLCASSLSQSGNEQFFGPGTRLTVL.

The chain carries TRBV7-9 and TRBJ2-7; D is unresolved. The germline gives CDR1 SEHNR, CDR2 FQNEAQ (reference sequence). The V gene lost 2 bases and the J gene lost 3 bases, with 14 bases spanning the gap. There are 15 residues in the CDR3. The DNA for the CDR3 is TGTGCCAGCAGCTTAACCCGCGGTGTACTCTACGAGCAGTACTTC. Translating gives CASSLTRGVLYEQYF.

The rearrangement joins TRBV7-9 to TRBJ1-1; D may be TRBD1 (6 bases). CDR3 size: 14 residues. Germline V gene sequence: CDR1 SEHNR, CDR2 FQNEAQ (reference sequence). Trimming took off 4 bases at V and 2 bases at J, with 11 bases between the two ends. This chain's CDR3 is CASSWGRENTEAFF. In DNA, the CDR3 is TGTGCCAGCAGCTGGGGGCGAGAAAACACTGAAGCTTTCTTT.

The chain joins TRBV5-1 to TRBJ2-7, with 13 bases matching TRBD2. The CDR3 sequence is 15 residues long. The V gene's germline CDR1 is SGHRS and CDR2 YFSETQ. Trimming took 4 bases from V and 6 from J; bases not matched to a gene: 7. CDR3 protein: CASSPGLAGRGEQYF. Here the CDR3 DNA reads TGCGCCAGCAGCCCGGGACTAGCGGGAAGGGGCGAGCAGTACTTC.

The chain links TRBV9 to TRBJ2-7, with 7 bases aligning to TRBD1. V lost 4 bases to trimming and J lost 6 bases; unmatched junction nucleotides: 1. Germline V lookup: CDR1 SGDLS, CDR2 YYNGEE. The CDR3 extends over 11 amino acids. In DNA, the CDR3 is TGTGCCAGCAGCACAGGGGTCGAGCAGTACTTC. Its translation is CASSTGVEQYF.

CDR3 nucleotide sequence: TGTGCCAGCAGCACCCTGGGAGGGGGTGGGGAGACCCAGTACTTC. Encoded protein: CASSTLGGGGETQYF. The chain recombines TRBV11-2 with TRBJ2-5; possible D gene TRBD2, 7 bases. The V end lost 5 bases, the J end lost 5 bases, and 18 bases lay between the germline ends. The germline gives CDR1 SGHAT, CDR2 FQNNGV. The CDR3 runs to 15 residues.

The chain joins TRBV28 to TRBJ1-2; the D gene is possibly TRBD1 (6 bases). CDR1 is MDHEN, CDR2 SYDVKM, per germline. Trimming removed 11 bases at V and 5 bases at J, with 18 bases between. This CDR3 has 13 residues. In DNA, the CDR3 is TGTGCCTTGGCACAAGGGGGTGCATATGGCTACACCTTC. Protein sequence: CALAQGGAYGYTF.

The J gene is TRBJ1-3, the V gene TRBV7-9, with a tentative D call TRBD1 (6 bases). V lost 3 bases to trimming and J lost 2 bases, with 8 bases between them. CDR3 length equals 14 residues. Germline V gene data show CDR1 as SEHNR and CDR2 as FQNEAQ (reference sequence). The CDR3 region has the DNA TGTGCCAGCAGCTTCGGGACAACTGGAAACACCATATATTTT. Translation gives CASSFGTTGNTIYF. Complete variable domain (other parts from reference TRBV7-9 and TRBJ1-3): DTGVSQNPRHKITKRGQNVTFRCDPISEHNRLYWYRQTLGQGPEFLTYFQNEAQLEKSRLLSDRFSAERPKGSFSTLEIQRTEQGDSAMYLCASSFGTTGNTIYFGEGSWLTVV.

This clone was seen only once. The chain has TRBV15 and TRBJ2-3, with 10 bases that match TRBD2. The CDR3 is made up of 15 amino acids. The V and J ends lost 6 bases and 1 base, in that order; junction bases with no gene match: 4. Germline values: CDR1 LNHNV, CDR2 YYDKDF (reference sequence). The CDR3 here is CATSHGTSGTDTQYF. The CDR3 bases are TGTGCCACCAGTCACGGGACTAGCGGCACAGATACGCAGTATTTT.

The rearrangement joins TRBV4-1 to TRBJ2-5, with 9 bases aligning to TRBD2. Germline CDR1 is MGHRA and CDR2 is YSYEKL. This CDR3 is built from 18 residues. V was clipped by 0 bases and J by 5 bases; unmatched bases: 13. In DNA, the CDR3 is TGCGCCAGCAGCCAAGAATCCCCTGCGGGCGGGAGGGGGGAGACCCAGTACTTC. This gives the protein CASSQESPAGGRGETQYF.

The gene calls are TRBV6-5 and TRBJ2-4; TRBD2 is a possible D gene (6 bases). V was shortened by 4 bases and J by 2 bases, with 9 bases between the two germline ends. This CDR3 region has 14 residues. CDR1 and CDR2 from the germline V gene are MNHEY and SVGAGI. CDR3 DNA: TGTGCCAGCAGTTCGACTAGTTCCAAAAACATTCAGTACTTC. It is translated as CASSSTSSKNIQYF.

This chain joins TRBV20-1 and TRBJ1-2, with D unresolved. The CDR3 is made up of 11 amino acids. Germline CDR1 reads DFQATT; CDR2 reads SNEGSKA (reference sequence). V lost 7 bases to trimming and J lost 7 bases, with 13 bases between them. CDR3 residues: CSGRSVGGYTF. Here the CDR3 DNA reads TGCAGTGGGAGGAGCGTAGGTGGCTACACCTTC.

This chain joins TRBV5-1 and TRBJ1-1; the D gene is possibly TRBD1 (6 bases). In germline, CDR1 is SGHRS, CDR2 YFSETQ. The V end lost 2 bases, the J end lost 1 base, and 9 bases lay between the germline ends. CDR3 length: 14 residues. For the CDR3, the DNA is TGCGCCAGCAGCTTCGGGACACGGAACACTGAAGCTTTCTTT. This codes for CASSFGTRNTEAFF.

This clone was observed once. As DNA, the CDR3 is TGTGCCAGCAGCCTGGACAGGGGTGATTTCTACGAGCAGTACTTC. Its protein product is CASSLDRGDFYEQYF. The chain carries TRBV11-2 and TRBJ2-7; 9 bases agree with TRBD1. CDR1 is SGHAT and CDR2 is FQNNGV in the germline V gene. This CDR3 is 15 amino acids long. The trim removed 5 bases at V and 3 bases at J, leaving 8 bases unmatched.